The following is a T cell receptor beta chain sequence with its context. This specimen belongs to a study of T cell changes during pregnancy in multiple sclerosis. The assay was immunoSEQ multiplex PCR, and TCRdb's table has in-frame clones only and misses some. The repertoire includes about 93,000 clones, approximately 92% of them detected once, and approximately 2% sits in the top ten. V gave up 5 bases and J gave up 4 bases; unmatched junction bases: 1. The CDR3 has 12 amino acids. Germline CDR1 ENHRY, CDR2 SYGVKD. This sequence was found in a female donor with multiple sclerosis, enrolled in a pregnancy study. The chain recombines TRBV10-3 with TRBJ2-7; TRBD2 agrees at 8 bases. The sample was peripheral blood, taken after pregnancy. CDR3 nucleotide sequence: TGTGCCATCAGTAGCGGGAGTTACGAGCAGTACTTC. Protein sequence: CAISSGSYEQYF.